This TCR beta chain was found in a study of blood T cell repertoires in COVID-19. Study details: There were acute and convalescent COVID-19 samples, and they came from the United States, Italy and Spain. PBMCs, B-cell-depleted T cells, or T cells provided the cDNA or gDNA that made up the material.

Authors' data handling: Quantification of nucleated cells was approximated via reference gene primer amplification. Profiling relied on immunoSEQ multiplex PCR, and the TCRdb table lists in-frame clones only, not all of them. V, J and clone size are taken as reported in that table, and D and trimming were inferred from the DNA itself. This table has nearly 80,000 clones, approximately 78% appearing once. This CDR3 has 18 residues. The V segment lost 4 bases and the J segment 4 bases; nucleotides outside the gene matches: 6. In germline, CDR1 is MDHEN, CDR2 SYDVKM. The source of this sequence is an older woman with acute or convalescent COVID-19. This chain uses TRBV28 with TRBJ2-6; 14 positions match TRBD2. Input material: peripheral blood. The CDR3 loop reads CASSSPGLAGVGANVLTF. CDR3 bases: TGTGCCAGCAGTTCTCCGGGACTAGCGGGAGTAGGGGCCAACGTCCTGACTTTC.